A single sample is the source of the 22 T cell receptor beta chains below, sequenced in a study of T cell changes during pregnancy in multiple sclerosis. The method was immunoSEQ multiplex PCR; TCRdb's version includes in-frame clones alone and lacks a portion of them. The sample holds 88,000 or so clones, about 92% seen once. The material sequenced was peripheral blood, taken before pregnancy. The receptors come from a female donor with multiple sclerosis, enrolled in a pregnancy study.

The V and J genes are TRBV7-6 and TRBJ1-1; D might be TRBD1 (6 bases). Germline assignment: CDR1 SGHVS and CDR2 FNYEAQ. The CDR3 sequence is 12 residues long. Trimming cost V 5 bases and J 11 bases, with 15 bases left between them. CDR3 residues: CASSAPGVRAFF. The DNA for the CDR3 is TGTGCCAGCAGCGCCCCAGGGGTCAGGGCTTTCTTT.

The rearrangement links TRBV10-2 to TRBJ1-6, with TRBD1 matching over 9 bases. This CDR3 has 17 residues. In germline, CDR1 is WSHSY, CDR2 SAAADI. V lost 6 bases, J lost 0 bases, and 6 bases stayed unmatched. In nucleotides, the CDR3 is TGCGCCAGCAGGCCGGGACAGGGTAGCTCCTATAATTCACCCCTCCACTTT. This codes for CASRPGQGSSYNSPLHF.

This chain joins TRBV6-5 and TRBJ1-1; tentatively, D is TRBD1 (5 bases). Germline values: CDR1 MNHEY, CDR2 SVGAGI. The CDR3 is made up of 13 amino acids. V was trimmed by 4 bases and J by 6 bases, leaving 12 bases between them. Written as DNA, the CDR3 is TGTGCCAGCAGTTTGTCAGCGGGGGCTGAAGCTTTCTTT. It codes for CASSLSAGAEAFF.

The chain has TRBV27 and TRBJ1-4, with a weak D call TRBD1 (5 bases). Per the germline V gene, CDR1 is MNHEY and CDR2 is SMNVEV (reference sequence). The CDR3 totals 16 residues. The V gene lost 4 bases and the J gene lost 3 bases, with 15 bases spanning the gap. The CDR3 region is CASSYRRQRPNEKLFF. CDR3 nucleotide sequence: TGTGCCAGCAGTTACCGAAGACAGAGACCTAATGAAAAACTGTTTTTT.

The rearrangement joins TRBV30 to TRBJ2-3; D is undetermined. With 0 bases removed from V and 14 bases from J, the gap between germline ends came to 12 bases. The germline V gene encodes CDR1 GTSNPN and CDR2 SVGIG (reference sequence). The CDR3 runs 11 residues. In nucleotides, the CDR3 is TGTGCCTGGAGTGTGCCCCATCAGTGGTATTTT. Translating gives CAWSVPHQWYF.

The rearrangement links TRBV19 to TRBJ2-3; TRBD2 aligns across 9 bases. V gave up 3 bases and J gave up 8 bases; unmatched junction bases: 12. The CDR3 is made up of 16 amino acids. The germline CDR1 and CDR2 sequences are LNHDA and SQIVND (reference sequence). CDR3 nucleotide sequence: TGTGCCAGTAGTATGGGGGTCGGGCTAGCGGGGTTTACGCAGTATTTT. Its translation: CASSMGVGLAGFTQYF.

The chain couples TRBV27 to TRBJ1-6; no definite D call. Trimming stripped 8 bases from V and 1 base from J, with 6 bases between. The germline V gene has CDR1 MNHEY and CDR2 SMNVEV (reference sequence). CDR3 size: 13 residues. The CDR3 nucleotides read TGTGCCAGCTCGGGTTCCTATAATTCACCCCTCCACTTT. Protein product: CASSGSYNSPLHF.

This chain uses TRBV6-1 with TRBJ1-2, with D maybe TRBD1 (5 bases). The V and J ends lost 7 bases and 14 bases respectively, with 20 bases between them. From germline, CDR1 is MNHNS and CDR2 SASEGT. This CDR3 has 12 amino acids. The CDR3 is CASNRDGGWRTF. The CDR3 coding sequence is TGTGCCAGCAACCGGGACGGGGGATGGCGTACCTTC.

V gene TRBV10-1 combines with J gene TRBJ2-1; 7 nucleotides agree with TRBD2. The CDR3 spans 14 residues. Germline V gene lookup returns CDR1 WNHNN and CDR2 SYGVQD (reference sequence). V lost 0 bases, J lost 11 bases, and 7 bases stayed unmatched. This CDR3 is CASSESGGGEKQFF. The CDR3, as DNA: TGCGCCAGCAGTGAGTCGGGCGGGGGTGAAAAGCAGTTCTTC.

The V and J genes are TRBV6-5 and TRBJ2-2, with D maybe TRBD1 (6 bases). V lost 5 bases and J lost 0, with 10 bases in between. CDR3 size: 15 residues. Germline V CDR1 and CDR2: MNHEY, SVGAGI. CDR3 sequence reads: CASSIGTTNTGELFF. In nucleotides, the CDR3 is TGTGCCAGCAGTATCGGGACAACGAACACCGGGGAGCTGTTTTTT.

A single count supports this clone. CDR3 DNA: TGCGCCAGCAGTGACGGAGGGTTTACTGAAGCTTTCTTT. Translation gives CASSDGGFTEAFF. This sequence joins TRBV10-2 and TRBJ1-1; D unresolved. This CDR3 spans 13 amino acids. Germline assignment: CDR1 WSHSY and CDR2 SAAADI. The germline V and J ends were trimmed by 3 bases and 5 bases, with 10 bases remaining between them.

The chain links TRBV13 to TRBJ2-3, with D possibly matching TRBD1 (5 bases). Germline lookup yields CDR1 PRHDT and CDR2 FYEKMQ (reference sequence). This CDR3 is 13 amino acids long. V was cut by 5 bases and J by 6 bases, with 12 bases left in between. CDR3 loop: CASSPPWGDTQYF. CDR3 sequence (DNA): TGTGCCAGCAGCCCTCCCTGGGGCGATACGCAGTATTTT.

The chain joins TRBV6-4 to TRBJ1-5; the D gene is possibly TRBD1 (6 bases). Looked up from germline, CDR1 is MRHNA and CDR2 is SNTAGT. Trimming shortened V by 4 bases and J by 7 bases, and 17 bases separated the two germline ends. The CDR3 is 15 amino acids. CDR3 DNA: TGTGCCAGCAGTGTCAACGCCCAGGGGAACCAGCCCCAGCATTTT. Residues: CASSVNAQGNQPQHF.

The table lists this clone with a few counts. The chain employs TRBV2 and TRBJ1-2, with TRBD1 matching over 7 bases. V lost 5 bases, J lost 0 bases, and 3 bases stayed unmatched. Per germline, CDR1 SNHLY and CDR2 FYNNEI. This CDR3 is built from 14 residues. The CDR3 coding sequence is TGTGCCAGCAGTTGGGACAGAGCTAACTATGGCTACACCTTC. This codes for CASSWDRANYGYTF.

The chain carries TRBV9 and TRBJ2-2; 8 nucleotides line up with TRBD2. The CDR3 contains 16 residues. Germline V gives CDR1 SGDLS, CDR2 YYNGEE. V trimming: 3 bases; J trimming: 3 bases; junction bases outside the gene matches: 7. In nucleotides, the CDR3 is TGTGCCAGCAGCGCCACGGGGGGGCTGTACACCGGGGAGCTGTTTTTT. This codes for CASSATGGLYTGELFF.

The V and J genes are TRBV18 and TRBJ1-1; D gene uncertain. V lost 0 bases and J lost 6, with 11 bases in between. The CDR3 has 14 amino acids. The germline V gene encodes CDR1 KGHSH and CDR2 LQKENI. CDR3 bases: TGTGCCAGCTCACCACCGGTTTTGAGGTCTGAAGCTTTCTTT. Translated, it gives CASSPPVLRSEAFF.

CDR3 sequence reads: CASGLVQGGQGYTGELFF. DNA for the CDR3: TGTGCTAGTGGTTTAGTCCAAGGGGGACAGGGATACACCGGGGAGCTGTTTTTT. The rearrangement uses TRBV12-5 and TRBJ2-2; 9 nucleotides agree with TRBD1. V was clipped by 3 bases and J by 3 bases; unmatched bases: 11. The CDR3 spans 18 residues. Germline values: CDR1 LGHNT, CDR2 FRNRAP.

This clone was picked up one time. The chain uses TRBV19 and TRBJ2-1; 8 bases line up with TRBD1. The CDR3 consists of 15 residues. The V gene end was trimmed by 7 bases and the J gene end by 2 bases; junction bases not matched to a gene: 7. Germline CDR1 reads LNHDA; CDR2 reads SQIVND (reference sequence). The CDR3 coding sequence is TGTGCCAGTAAAAGACAGGGGTGGACCTACAATGAGCAGTTCTTC. Translating gives CASKRQGWTYNEQFF. Combining the CDR3 with reference TRBV19 and TRBJ2-1 gives the whole variable domain DGGITQSPKYLFRKEGQNVTLSCEQNLNHDAMYWYRQDPGQGLRLIYYSQIVNDFQKGDIAEGYSVSREKKESFPLTVTSAQKNPTAFYLCASKRQGWTYNEQFFGPGTRLTVL.

V gene TRBV7-2 combines with J gene TRBJ1-2; unclear D gene. The V gene lost 5 bases and the J gene lost 4 bases, with 8 bases spanning the gap. This CDR3 has 12 amino acids. Looked up from germline, CDR1 is SGHTA and CDR2 is FQGNSA. CDR3: CASSPSGYGYTF. CDR3 in DNA: TGTGCCAGCAGCCCCTCGGGCTATGGCTACACCTTC.

CDR3 nucleotides: TGTGCCAGCAGTCCGGGACAGGGAGCGTACGAGCAGTACTTC. Encoded protein: CASSPGQGAYEQYF. The V and J genes are TRBV6-6 and TRBJ2-7, with TRBD1 matching 9 bases. The V gene end was trimmed by 5 bases and the J gene end by 4 bases; junction bases not matched to a gene: 6. The germline gives CDR1 MNHNY, CDR2 SVGAGI (reference sequence). The CDR3 is made up of 14 amino acids.

This chain joins TRBV29-1 and TRBJ1-1; the match to TRBD1 covers 8 bases. The CDR3 is made up of 16 amino acids. The germline V gene encodes CDR1 SQVTM and CDR2 ANQGSEA. J was trimmed by 6 bases and V by 3 bases; bases with no gene match: 15. CDR3 nucleotide sequence: TGCAGCGTTGATCTGACAGGGGCCCCTAGGGTCGCTGAAGCTTTCTTT. Translation: CSVDLTGAPRVAEAFF.

This chain connects TRBV5-4 to TRBJ2-5; 8 bases line up with TRBD2. Germline V lookup: CDR1 SGHNT, CDR2 YYREEE (reference sequence). J was trimmed by 5 bases and V by 4 bases; bases with no gene match: 7. This CDR3 has 14 residues. The CDR3 coding sequence is TGTGCCAGCAGCCCCCGGGGGGGGCGGGAGACCCAGTACTTC. Protein sequence: CASSPRGGRETQYF.